The rows below give T cell receptor beta chains drawn from one sample of a study of T cells after yellow fever vaccination. MiXCR, applied by TCRdb to the 5' RACE reads, yields one record per CDR3 protein. This sample has around 88,000 distinct CDR3 sequences, with about an eighth found just once. The source was CD8+ T cells not binding an NS4B(214-222) dextramer, sorted from PBMCs, collected approximately 22 days after the first yellow fever vaccination. Every receptor here comes from a man aged 18-30 years who received the YFV17D yellow fever vaccine. Both conserved end residues are part of each CDR3. Fields, in order: CDR3 length, clone size, V gene, D gene, J gene, CDR3 DNA, CDR3 protein. A D gene is named only where the DNA matches it firmly. Part of the rows lack a size; the others show once, few, many or a class for expanded clones.

CDR3 length: 13; clone size: -; V gene: TRBV7-2; D gene: -; J gene: TRBJ2-7; CDR3 DNA: TGTGCCAGCAGCTCCAGGGTAAGCTACGAGCAGTACTTC; CDR3 protein: CASSSRVSYEQYF
CDR3 length: 15; clone size: -; V gene: TRBV7-9; D gene: -; J gene: TRBJ2-1; CDR3 DNA: TGTGCCAGCAGCCGGACGGACTATTCTCTCAATGAGCAGTTCTTC; CDR3 protein: CASSRTDYSLNEQFF
CDR3 length: 13; clone size: few; V gene: TRBV5-6; D gene: -; J gene: TRBJ2-7; CDR3 DNA: TGTGCCAGCAGCTTCCGACGGAAAAACGAGCAGTACTTC; CDR3 protein: CASSFRRKNEQYF
CDR3 length: 13; clone size: few; V gene: TRBV27; D gene: -; J gene: TRBJ1-1; CDR3 DNA: TGTGCCAGCAGGAACTATTTGAACACTGAAGCTTTCTTT; CDR3 protein: CASRNYLNTEAFF
CDR3 length: 18; clone size: few; V gene: TRBV6-2/TRBV6-3; D gene: TRBD1; J gene: TRBJ1-5; CDR3 DNA: TGTGCCAGCAGTTACTCGGGGGCAGGGGGCACGGGCAATCAGCCCCAGCATTTT; CDR3 protein: CASSYSGAGGTGNQPQHF
CDR3 length: 15; clone size: few; V gene: TRBV5-1; D gene: -; J gene: TRBJ2-7; CDR3 DNA: TGCGCCAGCAGCGGGGGTGATAGTGGGGCCTACGAGCAGTACTTC; CDR3 protein: CASSGGDSGAYEQYF
CDR3 length: 14; clone size: few; V gene: TRBV6-1; D gene: -; J gene: TRBJ2-5; CDR3 DNA: TGTGCCAGCAGCTCCCTCGGGGGCCTTGAGACCCAGTACTTC; CDR3 protein: CASSSLGGLETQYF
CDR3 length: 16; clone size: -; V gene: TRBV4-1; D gene: TRBD2; J gene: TRBJ2-3; CDR3 DNA: TGCGCCAGCAGCCCCACCGCGGGGGGGCCTTTAGATACGCAGTATTTT; CDR3 protein: CASSPTAGGPLDTQYF
CDR3 length: 14; clone size: few; V gene: TRBV28; D gene: -; J gene: TRBJ2-1; CDR3 DNA: TGTGCCAGCAGTTTAAGGCCGGCGGTCAATGAGCAGTTCTTC; CDR3 protein: CASSLRPAVNEQFF
CDR3 length: 16; clone size: -; V gene: TRBV5-5; D gene: TRBD1; J gene: TRBJ2-1; CDR3 DNA: TGTGCCAGCACCCTACACTGGACAGGGTTTTACAATGAGCAGTTCTTC; CDR3 protein: CASTLHWTGFYNEQFF
CDR3 length: 14; clone size: few; V gene: TRBV19; D gene: -; J gene: TRBJ2-1; CDR3 DNA: TGTGCCAGTAGTATTTTAGGAGGGTCTAATGAGCAGTTCTTC; CDR3 protein: CASSILGGSNEQFF
CDR3 length: 16; clone size: few; V gene: TRBV3-1; D gene: TRBD2; J gene: TRBJ2-1; CDR3 DNA: TGTGCCAGCAGCCAAGACCTAGCGGGGGGCCCCCCCGAGCAGTTCTTC; CDR3 protein: CASSQDLAGGPPEQFF
CDR3 length: 13; clone size: -; V gene: TRBV7-9; D gene: TRBD1; J gene: TRBJ2-1; CDR3 DNA: TGTGCCAGCAGCTTATTGACAGGGGATGAGCAGTTCTTC; CDR3 protein: CASSLLTGDEQFF
CDR3 length: 15; clone size: -; V gene: TRBV6-5; D gene: TRBD1; J gene: TRBJ2-1; CDR3 DNA: TGTGCCAGCAGTTACCCGGGACAGGGTTTATCGGAGCAGTTCTTC; CDR3 protein: CASSYPGQGLSEQFF
CDR3 length: 14; clone size: many; V gene: TRBV29-1; D gene: -; J gene: TRBJ2-1; CDR3 DNA: TGCAGCGCTCGGGTGGGGGCCTTCTACAATGAGCAGTTCTTC; CDR3 protein: CSARVGAFYNEQFF
CDR3 length: 11; clone size: -; V gene: TRBV29-1; D gene: -; J gene: TRBJ1-1; CDR3 DNA: TGCAGCGTTGAATTTCTATCTGAAGCTTTCTTT; CDR3 protein: CSVEFLSEAFF
CDR3 length: 16; clone size: few; V gene: TRBV6-1; D gene: -; J gene: TRBJ2-2; CDR3 DNA: TGTGCCAGCAGCTTCCTTACTTCGGATTTTACCGGGGAGCTGTTTTTT; CDR3 protein: CASSFLTSDFTGELFF
CDR3 length: 13; clone size: -; V gene: TRBV7-2; D gene: -; J gene: TRBJ2-3; CDR3 DNA: TGTGCCAGCAGCCCCGGTAGTGGGAATACGCAGTATTTT; CDR3 protein: CASSPGSGNTQYF
CDR3 length: 17; clone size: -; V gene: TRBV5-4; D gene: TRBD2; J gene: TRBJ2-5; CDR3 DNA: TGTGCCAGCAGCTTGTTCGGGACTACCGTCGTCCAAGAGACCCAGTACTTC; CDR3 protein: CASSLFGTTVVQETQYF
CDR3 length: 14; clone size: few; V gene: TRBV11-3; D gene: -; J gene: TRBJ2-2; CDR3 DNA: TGTGCCAGCAGCTTATCAGGCGGCTTCGGGGAGCTGTTTTTT; CDR3 protein: CASSLSGGFGELFF
CDR3 length: 12; clone size: few; V gene: TRBV28; D gene: -; J gene: TRBJ2-5; CDR3 DNA: TGTGCCAGCAGTGATCTCTCAGAGACCCAGTACTTC; CDR3 protein: CASSDLSETQYF
CDR3 length: 16; clone size: -; V gene: TRBV4-1; D gene: TRBD2; J gene: TRBJ2-2; CDR3 DNA: TGCGCCAGCAGCCCCGGGGGGGGCCTGGGCACCGGGGAGCTGTTTTTT; CDR3 protein: CASSPGGGLGTGELFF